Shown below are 4 T cell receptor beta chains from a single sample sequenced in a study of early T cells in non-severe SARS-CoV-2 infection. One entry per CDR3 protein results from TCRdb running MiXCR on the 5' RACE reads. This sample yields 20,000 to 30,000 distinct CDR3 sequences, of which less than 5% are seen a single time; more than 5.5% belongs to the top ten. Input material: whole blood. These receptors all stem from an adult who was a healthcare worker with PCR-confirmed SARS-CoV-2 infection or an uninfected control (not recorded which).

This clonotype was observed many times. This chain joins TRBV29-1 and TRBJ2-5; TRBD2 matches 7 bases. The CDR3 runs 14 residues. V lost 1 base and J lost 4; bases outside the gene matches: 6. CDR1 is SQVTM and CDR2 is ANQGSEA in the germline V gene. CDR3 nucleotide sequence: TGCAGCGTTGAAGGGCGAGGCGGGGGAGAGACCCAGTACTTC. Translation: CSVEGRGGGETQYF. Together with reference TRBV29-1 and TRBJ2-5, the CDR3 gives the full variable domain: SAVISQKPSRDICQRGTSLTIQCQVDSQVTMMFWYRQQPGQSLTLIATANQGSEATYESGFVIDKFPISRPNLTFSTLTVSNMSPEDSSIYLCSVEGRGGGETQYFGPGTRLLVL.

Many counts were recorded for this clonotype. The chain carries TRBV18 and TRBJ2-7; the D gene could be TRBD1 or TRBD2 (6 bases each). The V end was cut by 3 bases, the J end by 2 bases, with 17 bases between. The length of the CDR3 is 16 residues. In germline, CDR1 is KGHSH, CDR2 LQKENI. CDR3 bases: TGTGCCAGCTCACCCGGACGGGGGCGACTGGCCTACGAGCAGTACTTC. Translated, it gives CASSPGRGRLAYEQYF.

The genes are TRBV5-6 and TRBJ2-7; D is uncertain. V shed 1 base and J shed 6 bases, with 14 bases lying between them. This CDR3 is built from 14 residues. CDR1 and CDR2 (germline): SGHDT, YYEEEE. CDR3 amino acids: CASSLFSVHGEQYF. The CDR3 DNA follows: TGTGCCAGCAGCTTGTTCTCTGTCCATGGCGAGCAGTACTTC.

V usage is TRBV6-6 and J usage is TRBJ2-1; TRBD2 aligns across 9 bases. From germline, CDR1 is MNHNY and CDR2 SVGAGI (reference sequence). CDR3 length equals 15 residues. V was clipped by 8 bases and J by 2 bases; unmatched bases: 7. Written as DNA, the CDR3 is TGTGCCAGCCACGGGCGGGAGGGGACCTACAATGAGCAGTTCTTC. It translates to CASHGREGTYNEQFF.